Each of the 9 T cell receptor beta chains below was sequenced from the same sample in a study of human thymus T cells. Profiled with immunoSEQ multiplex PCR; TCRdb holds only in-frame clones, not every one. Among under 70,000 clones, nearly 95% were seen once, and the ten largest hold approximately 6%. The sample was blood. The receptor set was obtained from a boy younger than two with a congenital heart defect but otherwise immunologically healthy.

This rearrangement joins TRBV19 to TRBJ2-4; possible D gene TRBD2, 6 bases. Germline assignment: CDR1 LNHDA and CDR2 SQIVND (reference sequence). Deletions cut 3 bases from V and 1 base from J, with 10 bases between. The CDR3 has 15 amino acids. CDR3 nucleotide sequence: TGTGCCAGTAGTATGGGAGGCAGGGCCAAAAACATTCAGTACTTC. This codes for CASSMGGRAKNIQYF.

The J gene is TRBJ1-2, the V gene TRBV28, with TRBD1 matching 8 bases. V dropped 4 bases and J dropped 8; count of bases not matched to a gene: 6. This CDR3 region has 13 residues. Germline CDR1 reads MDHEN; CDR2 reads SYDVKM. In nucleotides, the CDR3 is TGTGCCAGCAGTTCACAGGGGGTCCAAGGCTACACCTTC. This translates into CASSSQGVQGYTF.

This clone is a singleton in its sample. J is TRBJ2-7 and V is TRBV7-2; 9 bases agree with TRBD2. Unmatched junction bases numbered 11, after V lost 1 base and J lost 1 base. CDR1 is SGHTA and CDR2 is FQGNSA in the germline V gene. This CDR3 spans 18 amino acids. CDR3 DNA sequence: TGTGCCAGCAGCTTAGGGCCGCCTAGCGGGGTCACATCCTACGAGCAGTACTTC. Its translation is CASSLGPPSGVTSYEQYF.

The chain is built from TRBV28 and TRBJ1-1; D is unresolved. The CDR3 contains 12 residues. Per germline, CDR1 MDHEN and CDR2 SYDVKM. V lost 2 bases and J 6 bases, leaving 7 bases between the germline ends. The DNA of the CDR3 is TGTGCCAGCAGTTTAAGGGCCCCTGAAGCTTTCTTT. Translation gives CASSLRAPEAFF.

V and J are TRBV18 and TRBJ2-3; TRBD2 is a possible D gene (6 bases). Per germline, CDR1 KGHSH and CDR2 LQKENI. The CDR3 is 12 residues long. The V gene lost 3 bases and the J gene lost 5 bases, with 6 bases spanning the gap. The CDR3 nucleotides are TGTGCCAGCTCACCGGGACTAGATACGCAGTATTTT. Its translation: CASSPGLDTQYF.

The chain links TRBV19 to TRBJ2-3; D ambiguous. V was shortened by 10 bases and J by 1 base, with 12 bases between the two germline ends. This CDR3 region has 13 residues. Per germline, CDR1 LNHDA and CDR2 SQIVND (reference sequence). CDR3 sequence (DNA): TGTGCCACGAGAATTTGGGGCACAGATACGCAGTATTTT. Its protein is CATRIWGTDTQYF.

V is TRBV2 and J is TRBJ2-2, with 7 bases fitting TRBD2. This CDR3 has 13 amino acids. The V and J ends lost 6 bases and 7 bases, in that order; junction bases with no gene match: 5. CDR1 is SNHLY, CDR2 FYNNEI, per germline. DNA for the CDR3: TGTGCCAGCAGCAGCGGGACCATCGGGGAGCTGTTTTTT. Encoded protein: CASSSGTIGELFF.

The chain joins TRBV2 to TRBJ2-2; the D gene is possibly TRBD1 (6 bases). CDR1 is SNHLY, CDR2 FYNNEI, per germline. This CDR3 region has 15 residues. V shed 10 bases and J shed 3 bases, with 18 bases lying between them. The CDR3 reads CATVSRGVDTGELFF. For the CDR3, the DNA is TGTGCCACCGTGTCCAGGGGAGTGGACACCGGGGAGCTGTTTTTT.

To note about this clone: The junction differs from germline at one of its ends, possibly a read error. Other nucleotide sequences from this sample produce the same CDR3. The chain links TRBV27 to TRBJ2-7; D remains ambiguous. The CDR3 spans 15 residues. From germline, CDR1 is MNHEY and CDR2 SMNVEV (reference sequence). CDR3 region: CASSLKGRTAYEQYF. The CDR3 coding sequence is TGCGCCAGCAGTTTAAAGGGCCGCACGGCGTACGAGCAGTACTTC.